This TCR beta chain was observed in a study of CD8+CD57+ T cells in acquired aplastic anemia. Study overall: The mean DNA yield obtained from sorted CD4+ and CD8+ cells came to roughly 3.4 ug.

Patients who underwent sequencing had shown CD8+CD57+ cell expansion by flow cytometry. Genomic DNA was employed as the template in profiling TCR beta VDJ and CDR3. One entry per CDR3 protein results from TCRdb running MiXCR on the reads. The repertoire consists of more than 250,000 distinct CDR3 sequences, with 70% to 85% occurring once and the leading ten covering 40% to 55%. With 4 bases removed from V and 2 bases from J, the gap between germline ends came to 15 bases. The V gene's germline CDR1 is SGHAT and CDR2 FQNNGV. This CDR3 region has 15 residues. Sequencing used sorted CD4+, CD8+, or CD8+CD57+ T cells (not recorded which) from PBMCs. The receptor was derived from a human donor with aplastic anemia. The chain combines TRBV11-2 with TRBJ2-7; D might be TRBD2 (6 bases). CDR3 DNA sequence: TGTGCCAGCAGCTGGGGTGGAGGGACGACCTACGAGCAGTACGTC. Protein sequence: CASSWGGGTTYEQYV.